The entry below gives a single T cell receptor beta chain sequence along with its context. This clonotype appeared once. Its target antigen remains unknown. This CDR3 fails to terminate in the conserved phenylalanine or tryptophan, so it likely reflects a read error. RNA was extracted from bulk unsorted tissue and checked for quality with a NanoDrop ND-1000 and an Agilent 2100. The donors were newly diagnosed lung cancer patients admitted for thoracic surgery in China from August to November 2014 who had not received prior chemotherapy. The study excluded patients who had received radiotherapy or chemotherapy before or who had another cancer at the same time. Pieces of surgical tissue measuring roughly 1-2 cm3 were kept in RNAlater solution and stored at -80 degrees C until use. The library was generated by multiplex PCR. The data were produced on an Illumina HiSeq 2500. TCRbeta libraries were constructed through three rounds of nested PCR with primers (Table S4) according to protocols modified from ARM-PCR. Before sequencing, PCR products of 200-500 bp were excised from the gel and purified with the QIAquick gel extraction kit. The authors' analysis ran thus. Reads were cleaned using Trimmomatic, were merged into complete CDR3 sequences using FLASH, and were assigned to V(D)J germline segments using MiTCR. Clonal diversity was calculated as the inverse Simpson's index using VDJtools. In-frame sequences without a premature stop codon were defined as productive reads. The public reads were quality trimmed at Q25 with fastp and then assembled into clones with MiXCR by TCRdb, keeping productive beta chains. Under each unique CDR3 protein, matching rows form one entry showing the most common genes and DNA. The V and J calls shown here were made by TCRdb, not taken from the authors' results. The sample profile shows 65,000 to 90,000 distinct CDR3 sequences; 65% to 75% of them were found once. The top ten clones comprise over 10% of the sample.

This sample stems from a study of tumor and adjacent non-tumor tissue in lung cancer (dated by TCRdb to the late 2010s). Background for the entire study: By cancer type, the cohort comprised 12 to 13 adenocarcinoma patients, 2 squamous cell carcinoma patients and 1 small cell lung cancer patient. The 15 enrolled patients, of whom about 10 were men and 5 were women, were aged about 30 to 80 years and were diagnosed with TNM stage I to III disease. Sequencing produced approximately 130 million productive TCRbeta reads in total, an average of about 3.8 million reads per sample. The study compared bulk TCRbeta repertoires from lung tumor tissue and matched distant non-tumor lung tissue of some 14 lung cancer patients. Around 30 paired specimens, one tumor and one normal lung sample per patient, were profiled by TCRbeta CDR3 sequencing.

Both ends counted, the CDR3 spans 12 residues. The kept DNA is CDR3 alone, 36 bases in frame from the first base. The junction shows trimming of 6 bases on V and 0 bases on J, plus 7 bases between the germline ends. CDR1 and CDR2 (SQVTM, ANQGSEA) derive from the germline V gene. Results the study describes overall, beyond this receptor: Younger patients had significantly higher TCR diversity, and higher tumor TCR diversity was associated with shorter overall and disease-free survival. With only around 15 patients in the cohort, the authors noted that larger samples and more detailed clinical data are needed. TCR diversity (inverse Simpson) was significantly higher in tumor than in normal lung tissue (around 460 vs 160, P = 0.0075, Mann-Whitney U test). Because peripheral blood was not sequenced, blood TCRbeta repertoires in the lung cancer patients of the study were not examined. The top 100 clones made up a significantly larger cumulative share of the repertoire in normal lung than in tumor tissue. Neither the sequencing platform nor unique molecular identifiers are named or mentioned anywhere in the methods.

Here the chain combines TRBV29-1 and TRBJ2-3, with no D gene named confidently. The receptor was isolated from a woman aged 70-85 years with non-small cell lung cancer. Material for sequencing was lung tumor tissue. The DNA sequence is as follows: TGCAGCGTGAGATTCAGCACAGATACGCAGTATTAT. This codes for CSVRFSTDTQYY.